Below, 24 T cell receptor beta chains from the same sample are listed, as sequenced in a study of kidney transplant recipient with SARS-CoV-2 infection. Each CDR3 protein is one row after TCRdb ran MiXCR on the reads. Here the sample spans some 220,000 distinct CDR3 sequences, more than 25% being singletons. Specimen: a blood sample, collected at baseline and on day 111 from a kidney transplant recipient. These receptors all stem from a young adult male patient who had COVID-19 and was a kidney transplant recipient. The graft donor may have given rise to some T cells.

This clonotype was seen many times. This chain uses TRBV4-3 with TRBJ1-1, with D unresolved. Germline loops: CDR1 LGHNA, CDR2 YSLEER. The V end lost 0 bases, the J end lost 1 base, and 9 bases lay between the germline ends. The CDR3 runs 15 residues. The CDR3 coding sequence is TGCGCCAGCAGCCAAGATTGGGCAGGGAACACTGAAGCTTTCTTT. Amino acid sequence: CASSQDWAGNTEAFF.

As to this clonotype: This may stem from a read error, because a much larger clone lies one nucleotide away. This sequence joins TRBV4-2 and TRBJ1-1; possible D gene TRBD1, 6 bases. The germline CDR1 and CDR2 sequences are LGHNA and YNFKEQ. The CDR3 is 12 residues long. The CDR3 DNA is TGTGCCTGCAGCCACCAGACAGGAGAAGCTTTCTTT. Protein: CACSHQTGEAFF.

This clonotype was detected many times. This chain uses TRBV6-2 or TRBV6-3 with TRBJ1-5; possible D gene TRBD1, 5 bases. V dropped 3 bases and J dropped 3 bases, with 12 bases sitting between them. In germline, CDR1 is MNHEY, CDR2 SVGEGT. The CDR3 sequence is 15 residues long. CDR3 loop: CASSYGGAANQPQHF. The CDR3 DNA is TGTGCCAGCAGTTATGGGGGAGCCGCCAATCAGCCCCAGCATTTT.

Note on this clonotype: With a much larger clone just one base away, this may be a read error. This chain links TRBV7-4 with TRBJ1-1; D might be TRBD1 (6 bases). Germline V gene lookup returns CDR1 SGHVT and CDR2 SQSDAQ. V was clipped by 5 bases and J by 0 bases, with 16 bases between them. CDR3 length: 16 residues. CDR3 protein: CASSQETGWVNTEAFF. In nucleotides, the CDR3 is TGTGCCAGCAGCCAGGAGACAGGCTGGGTGAACACTGAAGCTTTCTTT.

Concerning this clonotype: A much larger clone lies one base from this, so it may be a read error. This chain uses TRBV6-5 with TRBJ2-5; 8 nucleotides align to TRBD1. CDR1 is MNHEY and CDR2 is SVGAGI in the germline V gene. V shed 6 bases and J 3 bases; nucleotides not matched to a gene: 18. The CDR3 contains 18 residues. DNA for the CDR3: TGTGCCAGCAGCCTAACCGAGACAGGGGTTCCATCAGAAGAGACCCAGTACTTC. It encodes CASSLTETGVPSEETQYF.

Ten or more counts support this clonotype. The chain is built from TRBV5-6 and TRBJ1-5, with a possible D match to TRBD1 (5 bases). Germline CDR1 reads SGHDT; CDR2 reads YYEEEE. V was pared by 5 bases and J by 5 bases, with 17 bases between. The CDR3 has 15 residues. As DNA, the CDR3 is TGTGCCAGCAGTCGTAAAGGGGAGACTTATCAGCCCCAGCATTTT. Its protein product is CASSRKGETYQPQHF.

As to this clonotype: A read error may be the cause here, since a much bigger clone is one base away. This chain joins TRBV6-5 and TRBJ1-2, with no clear D. The CDR3 is 17 residues long. Germline V gene sequence: CDR1 MNHEY, CDR2 SVGAGI. The V gene lost 2 bases and the J gene lost 4 bases, with 20 bases spanning the gap. CDR3 sequence: CASSYKDSMRKTYGYTF. The CDR3 bases are TGTGCCAGCAGTTACAAGGACTCTATGCGAAAGACCTATGGCTACACCTTC.

In the case of this clonotype: It may be a read error: a sequence one base away is much more abundant. The CDR3 coding sequence is TGCGCCAGCAGCCAAAAGGCGCGATCTGGAAACACCATATATTTT. Its protein product is CASSQKARSGNTIYF. This chain connects TRBV4-3 to TRBJ1-3; D is ambiguous. Germline V gives CDR1 LGHNA, CDR2 YSLEER. V lost 2 bases to trimming and J lost 1 base, with 9 bases between them. The CDR3 is 15 residues long.

CDR3 residues: CASRRGLSYNEQFF. CDR3 nucleotide sequence: TGTGCCAGCAGGAGGGGACTATCCTACAATGAGCAGTTCTTC. The chain carries TRBV2 and TRBJ2-1; the match to TRBD2 covers 7 bases. This CDR3 region has 14 residues. V shed 6 bases and J 1 base; nucleotides not matched to a gene: 3. Germline assignment: CDR1 SNHLY and CDR2 FYNNEI.

On this clonotype itself: A much larger clone lies one base from this, so it may be a read error. The J gene is TRBJ1-6, the V gene TRBV6-5, with D possibly matching TRBD1 (6 bases). CDR3 length: 19 amino acids. The V gene's germline CDR1 is MNHEY and CDR2 SVGAGI. V gave up 5 bases and J gave up 1 base, with 21 bases separating them. The DNA for the CDR3 is TGTGCCAGCAGTAAACGAGGGGGAACTGGGGGGTCCTATAATTCACCCCTCCACTTT. Translation: CASSKRGGTGGSYNSPLHF.

This clonotype has at least ten counts. V gene TRBV5-4 combines with J gene TRBJ1-1, with a tentative D call TRBD1 (6 bases). V lost 2 bases and J lost 2, with 7 bases in between. The CDR3 sequence is 13 residues long. In germline, CDR1 is SGHNT, CDR2 YYREEE (reference sequence). Written as DNA, the CDR3 is TGTGCCAGCAGCTTCAGGGGTAACACTGAAGCTTTCTTT. Its protein product is CASSFRGNTEAFF.

This clonotype appeared many times. This rearrangement joins TRBV7-9 to TRBJ1-5, with 10 bases lining up with TRBD1. Germline loops: CDR1 SEHNR, CDR2 FQNEAQ (reference sequence). Trimming took 5 bases from V and 5 from J; bases not matched to a gene: 9. This CDR3 has 16 residues. In DNA, the CDR3 is TGTGCCAGCAGCCCCGATAGGGACAGGGGCCATCAGCCCCAGCATTTT. Its protein product is CASSPDRDRGHQPQHF.

This clonotype has at least ten counts. This chain joins TRBV7-3 and TRBJ2-1; D may match TRBD1 or TRBD2 (5 bases each). CDR3 length: 15 residues. Trimming removed 1 base at V and 3 bases at J, with 10 bases between. The germline gives CDR1 SGHTA, CDR2 FQGTGA. The CDR3 loop is CASSLNGAHYNEQFF. The CDR3 DNA is TGTGCCAGCAGCTTAAACGGGGCCCACTACAATGAGCAGTTCTTC.

This clonotype showed up many times. CDR3 amino acids: CASSGHRELGKTYGYTF. Here the CDR3 DNA reads TGTGCCAGCAGTGGACACCGAGAACTGGGAAAGACCTATGGCTACACCTTC. The rearrangement uses TRBV25-1 and TRBJ1-2; D uncertain. The V end was cut by 4 bases, the J end by 4 bases, with 22 bases between. Germline-derived CDR1 and CDR2 are MGHDK and SYGVNS. The CDR3 is made up of 17 amino acids.

In the case of this clonotype: A read error is possible here, since a much larger clone lies one base away. The rearrangement links TRBV5-4 to TRBJ1-2; no clear D gene. The CDR3 length is 16 residues. Trimming took off 10 bases at V and 4 bases at J, with 26 bases between the two ends. The germline gives CDR1 SGHNT, CDR2 YYREEE (reference sequence). CDR3 protein: CAGCSNVPGKTYGYTF. The CDR3, as DNA: TGTGCCGGCTGCTCGAACGTACCAGGAAAGACCTATGGCTACACCTTC.

This clonotype has a handful of counts. The chain carries TRBV20-1 and TRBJ2-7, with 15 bases fitting TRBD2. Germline CDR1 reads DFQATT; CDR2 reads SNEGSKA (reference sequence). The CDR3 runs to 17 residues. The ends lost 0 bases at V and 6 bases at J; junction bases unmatched: 9. The CDR3: CSARDIGLAGGPFEQYF. The CDR3 DNA follows: TGCAGTGCTAGAGATATAGGACTAGCGGGAGGGCCGTTCGAGCAGTACTTC.

Ten or more counts support this clonotype. The V call is TRBV4-2, the J call TRBJ2-7; 9 nucleotides match TRBD2. Per germline, CDR1 LGHNA and CDR2 YNFKEQ. V lost 3 bases, J lost 0 bases, and 3 bases stayed unmatched. The CDR3 is made up of 15 amino acids. CDR3 protein: CASSQLAGLSYEQYF. The CDR3 bases are TGTGCCAGCAGCCAGCTAGCGGGACTCTCCTACGAGCAGTACTTC.

The table lists this clonotype with many counts. The V and J genes are TRBV6-5 and TRBJ1-2; D unresolved. Germline-derived CDR1 and CDR2 are MNHEY and SVGAGI. V lost 5 bases, J lost 4 bases, and 23 bases lay in between. There are 17 residues in the CDR3. Here the CDR3 reads CASSRVRECRKTYGYTF. CDR3 in DNA: TGTGCCAGCAGTCGAGTTAGGGAATGTAGAAAGACCTATGGCTACACCTTC.

This clonotype was seen at least ten times. This rearrangement joins TRBV6-5 to TRBJ2-3; maybe TRBD2 (5 bases). The CDR3 covers 13 residues. The V end was cut by 0 bases, the J end by 5 bases, with 6 bases between. CDR1 MNHEY and CDR2 SVGAGI come from the germline V gene. CDR3 protein: CASSYSRGDTQYF. In nucleotides, the CDR3 is TGTGCCAGCAGTTACTCACGGGGAGATACGCAGTATTTT.

This clonotype was found many times. V gene TRBV28 combines with J gene TRBJ1-2, with D perhaps TRBD1 (6 bases). The CDR3 extends over 14 amino acids. Trimming shortened V by 2 bases and J by 2 bases, and 9 bases separated the two germline ends. Germline V CDR1 and CDR2: MDHEN, SYDVKM. The CDR3 sequence is CASSLVQGNYGYTF. The CDR3 DNA sequence: TGTGCCAGCAGTTTAGTTCAGGGGAACTATGGCTACACCTTC.

Comments on this clonotype: Just one base apart from a much larger clone, this may be a read error. The V and J genes are TRBV25-1 and TRBJ1-2; D not resolved. The length of the CDR3 is 17 residues. The V and J ends lost 4 bases and 4 bases respectively, with 22 bases between them. The germline gives CDR1 MGHDK, CDR2 SYGVNS. CDR3 DNA: TGTGCCAGCAGTGGAGCGAGAGAACCGGGAAAGACCTATGGCTACACCTTC. As protein: CASSGAREPGKTYGYTF.

Notes on this clonotype: This sequence may be a read error, since a much larger clone differs from it by one base. The rearrangement links TRBV4-1 to TRBJ2-5, with TRBD2 matching 8 bases. The germline CDR1 and CDR2 sequences are MGHRA and YSYEKL. CDR3 length equals 16 residues. The CDR3 spells CTSSQDGREGSETQYF. The DNA of the CDR3 is TGCACCAGCAGCCAAGATGGACGGGAGGGGAGTGAGACCCAGTACTTC.

This clonotype was observed a handful of times. The J gene is TRBJ2-3, the V gene TRBV5-8; the D call may be TRBD1 or TRBD2 (5 bases each). This CDR3 region has 15 residues. Germline CDR1 is SGHTS and CDR2 is YDEGEE. The V gene lost 7 bases and the J gene lost 0 bases, with 15 bases spanning the gap. This chain's CDR3 is CASGRRDASTDTQYF. Written as DNA, the CDR3 is TGTGCCAGCGGACGCCGGGACGCGAGCACAGATACGCAGTATTTT. Looking up the rest from reference TRBV5-8 and TRBJ2-3 gives the full variable domain: EAGVTQSPTHLIKTRGQQATLRCSPISGHTSVYWYQQALGLGLQFLLWYDEGEERNRGNFPPRFSGRQFPNYSSELNVNALELEDSALYLCASGRRDASTDTQYFGPGTRLTVL.

A word on this clonotype: Given a much more abundant clone one base away, this may be a read error. The chain has TRBV5-5 and TRBJ1-3; D not certain. Germline V gives CDR1 SGHKS, CDR2 YYEKEE (reference sequence). The CDR3 totals 14 residues. V dropped 2 bases and J dropped 2 bases, with 8 bases sitting between them. The CDR3 sequence: CASSFSDTGNTIYF. CDR3 nucleotide sequence: TGTGCCAGCAGCTTCAGTGACACTGGAAACACCATATATTTT.